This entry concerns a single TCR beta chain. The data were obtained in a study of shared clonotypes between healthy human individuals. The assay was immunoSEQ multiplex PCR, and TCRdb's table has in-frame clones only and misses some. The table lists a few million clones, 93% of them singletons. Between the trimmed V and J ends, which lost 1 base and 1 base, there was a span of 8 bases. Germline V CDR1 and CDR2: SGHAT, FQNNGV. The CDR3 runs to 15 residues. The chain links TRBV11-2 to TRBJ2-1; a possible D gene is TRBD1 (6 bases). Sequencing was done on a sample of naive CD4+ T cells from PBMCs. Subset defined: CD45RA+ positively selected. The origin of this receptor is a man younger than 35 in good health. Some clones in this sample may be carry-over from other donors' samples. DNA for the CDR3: TGTGCCAGCAGCTTAGTACAGGGATCCTACAATGAGCAGTTCTTC. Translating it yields CASSLVQGSYNEQFF.